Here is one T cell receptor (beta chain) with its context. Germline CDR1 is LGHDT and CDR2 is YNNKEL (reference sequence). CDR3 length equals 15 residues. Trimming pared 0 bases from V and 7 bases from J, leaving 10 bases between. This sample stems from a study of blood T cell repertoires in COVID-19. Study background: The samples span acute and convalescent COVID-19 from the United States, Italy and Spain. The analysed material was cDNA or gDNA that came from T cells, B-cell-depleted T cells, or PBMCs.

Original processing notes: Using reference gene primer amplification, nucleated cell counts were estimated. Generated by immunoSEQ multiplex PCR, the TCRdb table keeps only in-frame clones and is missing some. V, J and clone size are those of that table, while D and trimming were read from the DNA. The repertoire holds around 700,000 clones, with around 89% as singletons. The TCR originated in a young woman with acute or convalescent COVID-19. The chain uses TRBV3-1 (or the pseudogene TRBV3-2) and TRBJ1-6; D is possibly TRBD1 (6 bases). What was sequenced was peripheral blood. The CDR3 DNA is TGTGCCAGCAGCCAAGATCCCAGGGGAAATTCACCCCTCCACTTT. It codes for CASSQDPRGNSPLHF.